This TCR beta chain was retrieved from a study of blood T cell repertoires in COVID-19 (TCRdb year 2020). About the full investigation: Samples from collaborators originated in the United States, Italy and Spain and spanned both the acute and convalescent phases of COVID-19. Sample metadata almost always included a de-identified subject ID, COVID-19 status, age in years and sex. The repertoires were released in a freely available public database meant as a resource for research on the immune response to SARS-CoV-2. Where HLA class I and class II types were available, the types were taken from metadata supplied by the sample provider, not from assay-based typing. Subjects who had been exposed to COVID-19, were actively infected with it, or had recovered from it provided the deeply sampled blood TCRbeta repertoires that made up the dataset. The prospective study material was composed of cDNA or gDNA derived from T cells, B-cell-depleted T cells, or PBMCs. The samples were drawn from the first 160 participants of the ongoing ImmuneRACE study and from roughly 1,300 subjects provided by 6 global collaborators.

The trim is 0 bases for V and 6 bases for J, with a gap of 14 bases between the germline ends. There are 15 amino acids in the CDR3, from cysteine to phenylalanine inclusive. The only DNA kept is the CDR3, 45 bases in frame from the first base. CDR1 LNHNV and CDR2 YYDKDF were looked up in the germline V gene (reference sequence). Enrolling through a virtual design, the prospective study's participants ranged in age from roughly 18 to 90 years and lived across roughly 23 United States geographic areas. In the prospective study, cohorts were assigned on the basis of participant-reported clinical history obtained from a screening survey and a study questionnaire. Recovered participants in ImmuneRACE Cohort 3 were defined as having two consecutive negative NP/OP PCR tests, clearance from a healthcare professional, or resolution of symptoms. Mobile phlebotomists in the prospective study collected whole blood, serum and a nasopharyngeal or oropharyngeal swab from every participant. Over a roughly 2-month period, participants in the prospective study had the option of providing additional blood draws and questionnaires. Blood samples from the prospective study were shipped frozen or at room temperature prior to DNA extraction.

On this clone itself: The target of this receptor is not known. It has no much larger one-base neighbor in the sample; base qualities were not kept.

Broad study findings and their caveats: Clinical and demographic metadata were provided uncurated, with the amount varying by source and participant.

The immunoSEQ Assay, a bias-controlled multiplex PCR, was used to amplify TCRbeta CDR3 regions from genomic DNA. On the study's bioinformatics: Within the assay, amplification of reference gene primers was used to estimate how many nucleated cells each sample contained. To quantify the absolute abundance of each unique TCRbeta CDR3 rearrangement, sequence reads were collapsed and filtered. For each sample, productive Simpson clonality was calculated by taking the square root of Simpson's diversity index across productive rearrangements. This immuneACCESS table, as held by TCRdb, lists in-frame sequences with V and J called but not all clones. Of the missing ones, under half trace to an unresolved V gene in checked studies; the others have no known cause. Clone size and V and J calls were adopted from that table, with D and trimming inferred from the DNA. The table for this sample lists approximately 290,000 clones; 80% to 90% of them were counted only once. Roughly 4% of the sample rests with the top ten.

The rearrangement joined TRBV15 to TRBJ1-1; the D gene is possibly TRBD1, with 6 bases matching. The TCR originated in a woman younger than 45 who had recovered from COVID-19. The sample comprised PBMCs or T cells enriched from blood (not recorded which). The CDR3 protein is CATSRDQGQGSEAFF. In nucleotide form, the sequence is TGTGCCACCAGCAGAGATCAGGGGCAGGGTTCTGAAGCTTTCTTT.